This T cell receptor (beta chain) derives from a study of cytomegalovirus exposure and HLA in healthy donors. With 60 Vbeta and 13 Jbeta primers, the PCR was carried out. Assay: immunoSEQ multiplex PCR; the TCRdb copy retains only in-frame clones and omits some. The table includes approximately 240,000 clones, 75% to 90% detected once. CDR3 size: 15 residues. The ends lost 2 bases at V and 9 bases at J; junction bases unmatched: 5. CDR1 LGHNA and CDR2 YSLEER come from the germline V gene. The source is a woman between 18 and 30 years old in good health and CMV-seronegative. This chain joins TRBV4-3 and TRBJ1-6, with 9 bases that match TRBD1. Sample: PBMCs. CDR3 DNA sequence: TGCGCCAGCAGCCAACTACGACAGGGGGGTTCACCCCTCCACTTT. It codes for CASSQLRQGGSPLHF.